What follows are 8 T cell receptor beta chains derived from one specimen sequenced in a study of beta chain features in type 1 diabetes. Expressed TCRB transcripts were sequenced after all isolated RNA was converted to cDNA. Profiling relied on immunoSEQ multiplex PCR, and the TCRdb table lists in-frame clones only, not all of them. The table includes about 210,000 clones, approximately 10% detected once. The specimen sequenced was central memory CD4+ T cells from blood. These receptor sequences come from a man between 18 and 35 years old in good health.

This clone has just a few counts. V gene TRBV30 combines with J gene TRBJ1-1; the D is unclear. The CDR3 has 13 residues. The V end was cut by 3 bases, the J end by 0 bases, with 8 bases between. Germline loops: CDR1 GTSNPN, CDR2 SVGIG (reference sequence). In DNA, the CDR3 is TGTGCCTGGAGCGGTAACATGAACACTGAAGCTTTCTTT. Translating it yields CAWSGNMNTEAFF.

This chain links TRBV30 with TRBJ2-1; no firm D call. Trimming took off 1 base at V and 6 bases at J, with 4 bases between the two ends. Germline V gene sequence: CDR1 GTSNPN, CDR2 SVGIG (reference sequence). The CDR3 has 11 amino acids. The CDR3 bases are TGTGCCTGGAGTGCTTTCAATGAGCAGTTCTTC. Translated: CAWSAFNEQFF.

The gene calls are TRBV10-1 and TRBJ2-7; D call uncertain. This CDR3 is built from 15 residues. Germline V gives CDR1 WNHNN, CDR2 SYGVQD (reference sequence). V lost 5 bases to trimming and J lost 0 bases, with 14 bases between them. CDR3 protein: CASSPRVADSYEQYF. CDR3 nucleotides: TGCGCCAGCAGTCCTAGGGTGGCGGACTCCTACGAGCAGTACTTC.

The genes are TRBV6-1 and TRBJ2-7; 8 bases are a match to TRBD1. The CDR3 contains 15 residues. V lost 4 bases to trimming and J lost 0 bases; unmatched junction nucleotides: 5. Germline loops: CDR1 MNHNS, CDR2 SASEGT. CDR3 sequence reads: CASSGDRSPSYEQYF. In DNA, the CDR3 is TGTGCCAGCAGTGGGGACAGGTCCCCCTCCTACGAGCAGTACTTC.

V gene TRBV10-3 combines with J gene TRBJ1-1; tentative D call: TRBD1 (5 bases). The germline gives CDR1 ENHRY, CDR2 SYGVKD. This CDR3 has 13 amino acids. V lost 2 bases to trimming and J lost 11 bases, with 15 bases between them. DNA of the CDR3: TGTGCCATCAGTGAGGGGGGAGGGTTCGCGGCTTTCTTT. Residues: CAISEGGGFAAFF.

The chain employs TRBV30 and TRBJ2-7; D is ambiguous. From germline, CDR1 is GTSNPN and CDR2 SVGIG (reference sequence). There are 12 residues in the CDR3. The ends were cut back, 1 base at V and 4 bases at J, with 8 bases in the middle. CDR3: CAWSGRSYEQYF. The CDR3 DNA reads as TGTGCCTGGAGTGGCAGATCTTACGAGCAGTACTTC.

This clone turned up a few times. CDR3 in DNA: TGTGCCAGCAGCCAAGATCGGACCCCTAGCGGGAGTAATGAGCAGTTCTTC. It is translated as CASSQDRTPSGSNEQFF. This rearrangement joins TRBV5-4 to TRBJ2-1; 10 bases are shared with TRBD2. Germline CDR1 and CDR2: SGHNT and YYREEE (reference sequence). This CDR3 is built from 17 residues. V lost 4 bases and J lost 7; bases outside the gene matches: 14. Drawing the rest from reference TRBV5-4 and TRBJ2-1, the complete variable domain is ETGVTQSPTHLIKTRGQQVTLRCSSQSGHNTVSWYQQALGQGPQFIFQYYREEENGRGNFPPRFSGLQFPNYSSELNVNALELDDSALYLCASSQDRTPSGSNEQFFGPGTRLTVL.

The chain employs TRBV4-2 and TRBJ2-3; the D gene is possibly TRBD2 (6 bases). Germline lookup yields CDR1 LGHNA and CDR2 YNFKEQ. The CDR3 covers 13 residues. The V gene lost 5 bases and the J gene lost 5 bases, with 11 bases spanning the gap. As DNA, the CDR3 is TGTGCCAGCAGCTCCTCGGGGGTAGATACGCAGTATTTT. Amino acid sequence: CASSSSGVDTQYF.